This record covers a single T cell receptor beta chain. Its antigen is unknown. CDR3 size: 13 residues. V was trimmed by 4 bases and J by 6 bases, leaving 13 bases between them. CDR1 and CDR2 (germline): SQVTM, ANQGSEA. TCRdb processed the reads anew with MiXCR; each CDR3 protein has one entry. The data show about 500,000 distinct CDR3 sequences, with roughly a third seen just once and 17% held by the top ten. These data are taken from a study of T cell repertoires in cytomegalovirus infection. Across the whole study: Both CMV infection and a matching HLA type were indicated by public TCR beta signatures.

The sequence came from a human donor in good health (CMV status not recorded). Some clones in this sample may be carry-over from other donors' samples. The chain recombines TRBV29-1 with TRBJ1-5, with a weak D call TRBD1 (5 bases). The sequencing used cultured PBMCs, collected from culture after CMV antigen stimulation. CDR3 DNA sequence: TGCAGCGTTGCGGCCGGGGGAGGTCAGCCCCAGCATTTT. Translating it yields CSVAAGGGQPQHF.